This T cell receptor beta chain was observed in a study of cytomegalovirus exposure and HLA in healthy donors. After removal of 0 bases from V and 1 base from J, the junction contained 5 bases not matched to a gene. Germline loops: CDR1 SGHDT, CDR2 YYEEEE. This CDR3 is 16 amino acids long. The PCR ran on 60 Vbeta and 13 Jbeta primers. Sequencing used immunoSEQ multiplex PCR; TCRdb keeps in-frame clones, though not all of them. This sample has over 250,000 clones, with 72% found just once. The study, taken as a whole, reports: According to the study, around 180 TCR beta chains were cytomegalovirus-associated.

Regarding this clone: The antigen is not known.

Sequenced sample: PBMCs. The receptor comes from a female donor in good health and CMV-seronegative. The chain employs TRBV5-6 and TRBJ2-3, with TRBD2 identical over 7 bases. CDR3 nucleotides: TGTGCCAGCAGCTTGGGCGGGAGAGGGGGCACAGATACGCAGTATTTT. Translated: CASSLGGRGGTDTQYF.